This T cell receptor (beta chain) was identified during a study of glioma-infiltrating T cells. General study points: Above-expected tissue-blood divergence occurred in all gliomas, most in low-grade ones. Very few CDR3 sequences were shared between tissue and blood.

Concerning this clonotype: What it recognizes is unknown.

Between the trimmed V and J ends, which lost 4 bases and 1 base, there was a span of 7 bases. The length of the CDR3 is 13 residues. CDR1 is SGHTA and CDR2 is FQGNSA in the germline V gene. Amplification of TCR alpha and beta CDR3 regions from RNA used iRepertoire nested multiplex PCR. Tissue mRNA or PBMC total RNA, roughly 85-450 ng, went into one-step reverse transcription and amplification. One entry per CDR3 protein results from TCRdb running MiXCR on the multiplex PCR reads. The table shows under 150,000 distinct CDR3 sequences, with roughly 43% occurring only once. This clonotype was obtained from a human donor with low-grade glioma or glioblastoma, undergoing nonglioma brain surgery, or in good health (not recorded which). Material for sequencing was glioma tissue, nonneoplastic brain tissue, or PBMCs (not recorded which). The rearrangement links TRBV7-2 to TRBJ1-1; D not resolved. This CDR3 reads CASSSTTNTEAFF. The CDR3 region has the DNA TGTGCCAGCAGCTCAACAACGAACACTGAAGCTTTCTTT.